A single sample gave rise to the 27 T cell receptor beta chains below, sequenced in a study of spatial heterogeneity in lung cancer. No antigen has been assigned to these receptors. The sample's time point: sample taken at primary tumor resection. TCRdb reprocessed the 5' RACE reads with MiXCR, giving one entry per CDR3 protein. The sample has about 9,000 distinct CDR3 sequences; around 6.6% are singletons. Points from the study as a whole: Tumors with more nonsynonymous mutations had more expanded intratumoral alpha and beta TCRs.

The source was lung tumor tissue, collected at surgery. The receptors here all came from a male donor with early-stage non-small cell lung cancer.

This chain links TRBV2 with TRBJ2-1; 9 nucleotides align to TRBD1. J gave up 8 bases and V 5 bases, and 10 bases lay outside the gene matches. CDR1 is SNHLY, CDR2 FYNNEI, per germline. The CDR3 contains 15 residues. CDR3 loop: CASSTDRDRVHEQFF. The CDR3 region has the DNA TGTGCCAGCAGTACTGACCGGGACAGGGTTCATGAGCAGTTCTTC.

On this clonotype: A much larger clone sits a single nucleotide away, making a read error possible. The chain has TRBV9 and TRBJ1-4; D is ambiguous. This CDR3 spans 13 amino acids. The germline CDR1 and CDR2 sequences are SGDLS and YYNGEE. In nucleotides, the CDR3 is TGTGCCAGCAGCGTAGATCTGGGTGGGCCGATAGATTTT. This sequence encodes CASSVDLGGPIDF.

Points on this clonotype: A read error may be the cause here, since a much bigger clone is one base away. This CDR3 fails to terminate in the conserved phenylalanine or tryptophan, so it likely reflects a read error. DNA for the CDR3: TGTGCCAGCAGCCAAGGGGACAGGGAGGGAATGGCTGAAGCTTTCTCT. Residues: CASSQGDREGMAEAFS. The chain recombines TRBV4-2 with TRBJ1-1, with 9 bases lining up with TRBD1. The CDR3 spans 16 residues. The germline gives CDR1 LGHNA, CDR2 YNFKEQ. V trimming: 1 base; J trimming: 6 bases; junction bases outside the gene matches: 9.

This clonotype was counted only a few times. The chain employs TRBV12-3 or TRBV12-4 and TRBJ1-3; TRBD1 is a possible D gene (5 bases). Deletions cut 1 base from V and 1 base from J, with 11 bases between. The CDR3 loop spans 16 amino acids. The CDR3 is CASSLGGTESGNTIYF. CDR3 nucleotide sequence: TGTGCCAGCAGTTTAGGCGGGACCGAGTCTGGAAACACCATATATTTT.

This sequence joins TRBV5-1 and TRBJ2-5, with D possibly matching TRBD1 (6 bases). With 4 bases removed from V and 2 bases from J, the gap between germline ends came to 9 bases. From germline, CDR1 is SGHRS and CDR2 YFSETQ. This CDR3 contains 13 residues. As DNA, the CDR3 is TGCGCCAGCAGCCAACAGGGACAAGAGACCCAGTACTTC. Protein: CASSQQGQETQYF. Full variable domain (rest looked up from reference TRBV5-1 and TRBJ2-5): KAGVTQTPRYLIKTRGQQVTLSCSPISGHRSVSWYQQTPGQGLQFLFEYFSETQRNKGNFPGRFSGRQFSNSRSEMNVSTLELGDSALYLCASSQQGQETQYFGPGTRLLVL.

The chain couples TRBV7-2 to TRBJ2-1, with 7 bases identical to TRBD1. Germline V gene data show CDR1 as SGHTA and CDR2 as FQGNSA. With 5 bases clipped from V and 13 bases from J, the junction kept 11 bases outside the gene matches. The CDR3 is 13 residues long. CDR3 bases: TGTGCCAGCAGCCATACCTCCGGGACAGTTCAGTTCTTC. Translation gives CASSHTSGTVQFF.

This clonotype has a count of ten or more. The CDR3 DNA is TGTGCCAGCAGCGGGGACAGGGGACTTTATAGCAATCAGCCCCAGCATTTT. Residues: CASSGDRGLYSNQPQHF. V and J are TRBV2 and TRBJ1-5; TRBD1 aligns across 10 bases. After removal of 6 bases from V and 0 bases from J, the junction contained 8 bases not matched to a gene. The CDR3 covers 17 residues. Germline V gene lookup returns CDR1 SNHLY and CDR2 FYNNEI. Drawing the rest from reference TRBV2 and TRBJ1-5, the complete variable domain is EPEVTQTPSHQVTQMGQEVILRCVPISNHLYFYWYRQILGQKVEFLVSFYNNEISEKSEIFDDQFSVERPDGSNFTLKIRSTKLEDSAMYFCASSGDRGLYSNQPQHFGDGTRLSIL.

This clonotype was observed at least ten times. Here the CDR3 DNA reads TGTGCCAGCAGTTACGCGGACAGTTGGTCCTCGGTCGGGGAGCTGTTTTTT. Translation: CASSYADSWSSVGELFF. The rearrangement links TRBV6-2 or TRBV6-3 to TRBJ2-2; maybe TRBD1 (6 bases). CDR3 length equals 17 residues. The V gene's germline CDR1 is MNHEY and CDR2 SVGEGT. V lost 2 bases, J lost 7 bases, and 20 bases lay in between.

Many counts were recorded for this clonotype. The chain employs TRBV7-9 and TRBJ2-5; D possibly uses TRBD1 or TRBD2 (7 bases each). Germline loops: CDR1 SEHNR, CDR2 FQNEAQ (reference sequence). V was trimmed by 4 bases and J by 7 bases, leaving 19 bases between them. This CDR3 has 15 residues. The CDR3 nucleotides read TGTGCCAGCAGCTCAAGGGGAGGGGGCTCAGCGACCCAGTACTTC. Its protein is CASSSRGGGSATQYF.

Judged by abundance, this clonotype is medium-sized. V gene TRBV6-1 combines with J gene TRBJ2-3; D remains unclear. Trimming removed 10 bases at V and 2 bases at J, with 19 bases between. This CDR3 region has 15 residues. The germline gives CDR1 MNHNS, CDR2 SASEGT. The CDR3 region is CATHLEGYSTDTQYF. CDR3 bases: TGTGCCACCCACTTGGAAGGGTATTCCACAGATACGCAGTATTTT.

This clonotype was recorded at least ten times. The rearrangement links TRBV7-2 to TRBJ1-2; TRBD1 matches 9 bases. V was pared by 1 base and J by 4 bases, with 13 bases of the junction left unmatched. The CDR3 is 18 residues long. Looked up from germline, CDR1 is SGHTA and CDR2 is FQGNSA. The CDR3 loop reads CASSLVAHRGRASYGYTF. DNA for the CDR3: TGTGCCAGCAGCTTAGTGGCTCACAGGGGGCGAGCCAGCTATGGCTACACCTTC.

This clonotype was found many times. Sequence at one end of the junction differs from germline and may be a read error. The CDR3 nucleotides read TGTGCCAGTACTATAACGACAGGGAAGGGTGAAAAACTGTTTTTT. Protein product: CASTITTGKGEKLFF. The genes are TRBV19 and TRBJ1-4, with 7 nucleotides matching TRBD1. CDR3 length: 15 residues. Germline CDR1 is LNHDA and CDR2 is SQIVND (reference sequence).

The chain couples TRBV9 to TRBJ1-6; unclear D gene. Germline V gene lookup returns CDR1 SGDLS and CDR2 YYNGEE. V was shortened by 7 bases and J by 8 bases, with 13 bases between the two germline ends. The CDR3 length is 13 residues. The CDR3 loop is CASSVGRDSPLHF. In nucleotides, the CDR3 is TGTGCCAGCTCCGTCGGCCGAGATTCACCCCTCCACTTT. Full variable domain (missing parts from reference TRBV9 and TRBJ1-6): DSGVTQTPKHLITATGQRVTLRCSPRSGDLSVYWYQQSLDQGLQFLIQYYNGEERAKGNILERFSAQQFPDLHSELNLSSLELGDSALYFCASSVGRDSPLHFGNGTRLTVT.

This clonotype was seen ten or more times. CDR3 residues: CASSQGRGRQAFF. The DNA for the CDR3 is TGTGCCAGCAGCCAGGGCCGAGGAAGGCAAGCTTTCTTT. The V and J genes are TRBV14 and TRBJ1-1; D remains unclear. The CDR3 consists of 13 residues. V was trimmed by 3 bases and J by 9 bases, leaving 14 bases between them. Looked up from germline, CDR1 is SGHDN and CDR2 is FVKESK.

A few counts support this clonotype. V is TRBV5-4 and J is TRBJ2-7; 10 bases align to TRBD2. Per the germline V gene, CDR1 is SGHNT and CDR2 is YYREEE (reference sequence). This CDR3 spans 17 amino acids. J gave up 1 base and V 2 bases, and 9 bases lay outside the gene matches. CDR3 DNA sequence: TGTGCCAGCAGCTTCGCCAGCGGGGGGGGATTTTCCTACGAGCAGTACTTC. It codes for CASSFASGGGFSYEQYF.

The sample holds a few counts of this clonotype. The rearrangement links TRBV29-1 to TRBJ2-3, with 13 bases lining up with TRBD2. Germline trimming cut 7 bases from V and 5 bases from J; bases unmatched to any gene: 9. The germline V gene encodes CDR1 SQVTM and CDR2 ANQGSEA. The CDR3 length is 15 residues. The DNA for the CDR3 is TGCAGCGCCCCGACTAGCGGGGGGCTTAAAGATACGCAGTATTTT. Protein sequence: CSAPTSGGLKDTQYF.

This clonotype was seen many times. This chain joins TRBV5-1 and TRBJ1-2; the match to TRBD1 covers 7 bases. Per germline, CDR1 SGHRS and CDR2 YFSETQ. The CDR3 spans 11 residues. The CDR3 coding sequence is TGCGTATCCCAAGGGGGCGATGGCTACACCTTC. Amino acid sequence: CVSQGGDGYTF.

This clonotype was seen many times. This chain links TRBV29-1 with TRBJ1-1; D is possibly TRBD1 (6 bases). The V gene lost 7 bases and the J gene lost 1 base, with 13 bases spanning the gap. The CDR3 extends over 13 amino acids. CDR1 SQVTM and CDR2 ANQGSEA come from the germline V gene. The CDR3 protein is CSAVDRTNTEAFF. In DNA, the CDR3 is TGCAGCGCCGTGGACAGAACGAACACTGAAGCTTTCTTT.

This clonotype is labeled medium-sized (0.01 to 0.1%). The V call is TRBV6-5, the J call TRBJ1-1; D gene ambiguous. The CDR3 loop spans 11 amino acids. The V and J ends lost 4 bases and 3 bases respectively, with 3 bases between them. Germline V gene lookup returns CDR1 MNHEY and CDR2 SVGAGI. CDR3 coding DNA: TGTGCCAGCAGTTCGGACACTGAAGCTTTCTTT. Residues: CASSSDTEAFF.

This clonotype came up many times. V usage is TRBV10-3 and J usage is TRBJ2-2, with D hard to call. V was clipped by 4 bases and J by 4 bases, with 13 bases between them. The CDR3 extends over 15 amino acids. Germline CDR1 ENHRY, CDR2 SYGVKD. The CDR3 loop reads CAISVAAVSTGELFF. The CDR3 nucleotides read TGTGCCATCAGTGTCGCGGCAGTAAGCACCGGGGAGCTGTTTTTT.

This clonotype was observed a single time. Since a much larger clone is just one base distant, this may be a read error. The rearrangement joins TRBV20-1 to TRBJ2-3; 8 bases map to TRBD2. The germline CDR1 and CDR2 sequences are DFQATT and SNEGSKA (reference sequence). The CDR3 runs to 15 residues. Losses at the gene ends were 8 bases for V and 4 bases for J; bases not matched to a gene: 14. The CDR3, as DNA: TGCAGTACTGTCACCGGACTAGCAAAAGCAGATACGCAGTATTTT. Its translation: CSTVTGLAKADTQYF.

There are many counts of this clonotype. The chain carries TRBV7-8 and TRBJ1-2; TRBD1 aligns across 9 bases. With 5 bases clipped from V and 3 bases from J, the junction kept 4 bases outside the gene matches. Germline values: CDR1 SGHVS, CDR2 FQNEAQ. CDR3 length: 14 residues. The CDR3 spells CASSPGDRDYGYTF. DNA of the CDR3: TGTGCCAGCAGCCCCGGGGACAGGGACTATGGCTACACCTTC.

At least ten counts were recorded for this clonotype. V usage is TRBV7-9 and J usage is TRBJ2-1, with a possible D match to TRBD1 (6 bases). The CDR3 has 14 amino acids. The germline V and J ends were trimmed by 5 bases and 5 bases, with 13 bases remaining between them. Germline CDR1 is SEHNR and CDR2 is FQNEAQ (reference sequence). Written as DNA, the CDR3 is TGTGCCAGCAGCATCTCCACAGGGCACAATGAGCAGTTCTTC. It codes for CASSISTGHNEQFF. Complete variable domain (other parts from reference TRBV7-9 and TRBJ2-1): DTGVSQNPRHKITKRGQNVTFRCDPISEHNRLYWYRQTLGQGPEFLTYFQNEAQLEKSRLLSDRFSAERPKGSFSTLEIQRTEQGDSAMYLCASSISTGHNEQFFGPGTRLTVL.

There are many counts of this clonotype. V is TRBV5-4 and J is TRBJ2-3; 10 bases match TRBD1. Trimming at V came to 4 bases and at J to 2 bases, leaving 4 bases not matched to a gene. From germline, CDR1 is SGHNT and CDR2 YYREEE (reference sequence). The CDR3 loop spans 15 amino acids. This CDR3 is CASSETGGATDTQYF. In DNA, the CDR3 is TGTGCCAGCAGCGAGACAGGGGGCGCCACAGATACGCAGTATTTT.

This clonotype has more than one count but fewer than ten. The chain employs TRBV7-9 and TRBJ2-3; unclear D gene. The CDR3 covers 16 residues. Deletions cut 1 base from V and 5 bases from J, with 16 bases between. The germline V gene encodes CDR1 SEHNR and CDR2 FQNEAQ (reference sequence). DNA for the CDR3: TGTGCCAGCAGCTTAGACCTGACCCGACCGGAAGATACGCAGTATTTT. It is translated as CASSLDLTRPEDTQYF.

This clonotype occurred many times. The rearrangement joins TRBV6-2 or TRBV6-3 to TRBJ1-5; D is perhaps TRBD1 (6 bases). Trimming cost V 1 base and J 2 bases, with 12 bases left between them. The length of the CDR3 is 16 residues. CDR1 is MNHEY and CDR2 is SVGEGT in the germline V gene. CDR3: CASSYFAGEGNQPQHF. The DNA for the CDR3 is TGTGCCAGCAGTTACTTCGCAGGGGAGGGCAATCAGCCCCAGCATTTT.

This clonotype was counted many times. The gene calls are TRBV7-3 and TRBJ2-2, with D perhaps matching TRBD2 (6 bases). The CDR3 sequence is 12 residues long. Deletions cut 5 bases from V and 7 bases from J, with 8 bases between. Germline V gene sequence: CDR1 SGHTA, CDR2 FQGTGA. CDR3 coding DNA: TGTGCCAGCAGCCCGGACTACGGGGAGCTGTTTTTT. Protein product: CASSPDYGELFF.